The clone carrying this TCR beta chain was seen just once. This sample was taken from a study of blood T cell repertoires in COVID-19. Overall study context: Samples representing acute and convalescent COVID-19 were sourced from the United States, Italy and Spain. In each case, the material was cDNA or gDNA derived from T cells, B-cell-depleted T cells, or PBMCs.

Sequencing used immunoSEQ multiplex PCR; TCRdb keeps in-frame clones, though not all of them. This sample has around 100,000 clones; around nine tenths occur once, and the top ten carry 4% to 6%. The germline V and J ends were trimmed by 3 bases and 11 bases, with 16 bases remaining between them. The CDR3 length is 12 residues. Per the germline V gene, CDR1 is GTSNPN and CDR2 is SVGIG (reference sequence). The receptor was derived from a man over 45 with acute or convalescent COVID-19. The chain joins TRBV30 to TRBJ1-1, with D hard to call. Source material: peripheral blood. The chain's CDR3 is CAWRRSGGWAFF. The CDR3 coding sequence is TGTGCCTGGAGGCGCTCGGGTGGGTGGGCTTTCTTT.